The next 28 T cell receptor beta chains were all read from a single sample in a study of T-cell reconstitution after alpha-beta-depleted transplantation in children (dated by TCRdb to the mid-2010s). Library prep was done by PCR. The data were produced on an Illumina HiSeq 2500. Molecular barcoding was employed in the preparation of TCR libraries, with unique molecular identifiers being used to normalize TCRbeta repertoire quantification. The public sequencing data were trimmed at Q25 with fastp and processed into clonotypes with MiXCR by TCRdb, which kept only in-frame beta chains. Every distinct CDR3 protein forms one entry, paired with its most common genes and DNA. The sample table contains almost 600,000 distinct CDR3 sequences; only one count was recorded for roughly 27% of them. Around a third of the sample lies in the top ten. Sample treatment or condition, as interpreted from the label and publication: allogeneic hematopoietic cell transplantation with graft depleted of TCRalphabeta T cells and CD19 B cells.

The material was PBMCs, obtained before TCRalphabeta/CD19-depleted stem cell transplant. The receptor source for this set is a boy under two years old with Wiskott-Aldrich syndrome, due to receive a stem cell transplant.

The chain has TRBV10-1 and TRBJ2-3; D possibly corresponds to TRBD2 (6 bases). This CDR3 comprises 14 residues. Germline lookup yields CDR1 WNHNN and CDR2 SYGVQD (reference sequence). Trimming stripped 4 bases from V and 4 bases from J, with 12 bases between. CDR3: CASSGGGSADTQYF. CDR3 bases: TGCGCCAGCAGTGGTGGAGGGAGTGCAGATACGCAGTATTTT.

The chain uses TRBV4-1 and TRBJ1-2; D is unclear. Trimming took 4 bases from V and 3 from J, leaving 12 bases between them. Germline CDR1 and CDR2: MGHRA and YSYEKL. This CDR3 spans 14 amino acids. Here the CDR3 reads CASSLGNSHYGYTF. DNA for the CDR3: TGCGCCAGCAGCCTAGGGAACAGCCACTATGGCTACACCTTC.

This chain connects TRBV10-3 to TRBJ1-4, with D perhaps matching TRBD1 (6 bases). The CDR3 is 16 amino acids. V was pared by 2 bases and J by 7 bases, with 17 bases between. Germline CDR1 ENHRY, CDR2 SYGVKD. Here the CDR3 DNA reads TGTGCCATCAGTGAGGCGTCGGGACAAGTGGCTGAAAAACTGTTTTTT. It encodes CAISEASGQVAEKLFF.

This clonotype came up many times. The chain is built from TRBV5-1 and TRBJ2-1; 13 nucleotides align to TRBD2. Germline V gene lookup returns CDR1 SGHRS and CDR2 YFSETQ. The junction had 5 bases not matched to a gene; V was cut back by 4 bases and J by 7 bases. The CDR3 is 15 residues long. CDR3 in amino acids: CASSLGLAGPNEQFF. In DNA form, the CDR3 reads TGCGCCAGCAGCCTGGGACTAGCGGGACCGAATGAGCAGTTCTTC.

This clonotype has a handful of counts. The V call is TRBV10-3, the J call TRBJ2-7; D uncertain. Germline CDR1 reads ENHRY; CDR2 reads SYGVKD. This CDR3 contains 13 residues. Trimming stripped 6 bases from V and 3 bases from J, with 12 bases between. In DNA form, the CDR3 reads TGTGCCATCAGGACAAGGATGTACTACGAGCAGTACTTC. It translates to CAIRTRMYYEQYF.

This chain links TRBV7-6 with TRBJ1-6; D possibly corresponds to TRBD1 (6 bases). The germline gives CDR1 SGHVS, CDR2 FNYEAQ. CDR3 length: 16 residues. V lost 2 bases and J lost 8, with 16 bases in between. The chain's CDR3 is CASSLKGGLGDSPLHF. The CDR3 DNA reads TGTGCCAGCAGCTTAAAAGGGGGTCTTGGGGATTCACCCCTCCACTTT.

The table lists this clonotype with a few counts. The chain is built from TRBV4-1 and TRBJ2-5; D unresolved. The V end was cut by 0 bases, the J end by 5 bases, with 10 bases between. Per germline, CDR1 MGHRA and CDR2 YSYEKL. This CDR3 is built from 14 residues. The CDR3 protein is CASSQDWQAETQYF. The CDR3 DNA reads as TGCGCCAGCAGCCAAGATTGGCAGGCCGAGACCCAGTACTTC.

This chain connects TRBV6-2 or TRBV6-3 to TRBJ2-1; 7 bases align to TRBD2. Germline V gene sequence: CDR1 MNHEY, CDR2 SVGEGT. Trimming cost V 2 bases and J 4 bases; bases outside gene matches: 2. The length of the CDR3 is 14 residues. CDR3 amino acids: CASSYSGTYNEQFF. The CDR3 coding sequence is TGTGCCAGCAGTTACAGCGGGACTTACAATGAGCAGTTCTTC.

V usage is TRBV5-1 and J usage is TRBJ2-6; D call uncertain. Trimming shortened V by 1 base and J by 0 bases, and 5 bases separated the two germline ends. The CDR3 has 15 residues. Germline V CDR1 and CDR2: SGHRS, YFSETQ. The CDR3 DNA is TGCGCCAGCAGCTTGTTAATCTCTGGGGCCAACGTCCTGACTTTC. Translating gives CASSLLISGANVLTF.

The chain joins TRBV5-1 to TRBJ2-5; 14 bases fit TRBD2. This CDR3 comprises 16 residues. Unmatched junction bases numbered 5, after V lost 5 bases and J lost 2 bases. The germline V gene encodes CDR1 SGHRS and CDR2 YFSETQ. This CDR3 reads CASRLGLAGVQETQYF. The CDR3 coding sequence is TGCGCCAGCAGACTGGGACTAGCGGGAGTACAAGAGACCCAGTACTTC.

Only a few counts were recorded for this clonotype. V and J are TRBV12-3 or TRBV12-4 and TRBJ2-5; TRBD2 matches 9 bases. The CDR3 consists of 15 residues. The V and J ends lost 3 bases and 4 bases, in that order; junction bases with no gene match: 6. CDR3 amino acids: CASSFGLAIPETQYF. In nucleotides, the CDR3 is TGTGCCAGCAGTTTCGGACTAGCGATTCCAGAGACCCAGTACTTC.

This clonotype has only a few counts. The chain employs TRBV12-3 or TRBV12-4 and TRBJ2-1, with 12 bases identical to TRBD2. This CDR3 has 18 amino acids. V dropped 10 bases and J dropped 0; count of bases not matched to a gene: 13. The CDR3 nucleotides are TGTGCCACTACACGACTAGCGGGAGTTTCCAGCTCCTACAATGAGCAGTTCTTC. This sequence encodes CATTRLAGVSSSYNEQFF.

This sequence joins TRBV15 and TRBJ2-1; TRBD2 is a possible D gene (5 bases). The length of the CDR3 is 17 residues. V was trimmed by 0 bases and J by 9 bases, leaving 21 bases between them. Germline V gene lookup returns CDR1 LNHNV and CDR2 YYDKDF (reference sequence). The CDR3 bases are TGTGCCACCAGCAGAGACAATCGGGGAGATTTTTTGGGTGAGCAGTTCTTC. Its translation: CATSRDNRGDFLGEQFF.

The chain carries TRBV20-1 and TRBJ2-2; no definite D call. The germline gives CDR1 DFQATT, CDR2 SNEGSKA (reference sequence). The CDR3 is made up of 14 amino acids. Trimming took 5 bases from V and 4 from J, leaving 14 bases between them. CDR3 nucleotides: TGCAGTGCTTATGACTGGTCCCTCACCGGGGAGCTGTTTTTT. This gives the protein CSAYDWSLTGELFF.

This rearrangement joins TRBV29-1 to TRBJ2-6, with D tentatively TRBD1 or TRBD2 (5 bases each). Deletions cut 1 base from V and 0 bases from J, with 7 bases between. Germline V gene lookup returns CDR1 SQVTM and CDR2 ANQGSEA. The CDR3 has 15 residues. The CDR3 sequence: CSVEGGYSGANVLTF. The CDR3 nucleotides are TGCAGCGTTGAAGGGGGGTACTCTGGGGCCAACGTCCTGACTTTC.

J is TRBJ2-1 and V is TRBV11-2, with D maybe TRBD1 (5 bases). CDR3 length: 13 amino acids. V lost 4 bases and J 8 bases, leaving 12 bases between the germline ends. CDR1 and CDR2 (germline): SGHAT, FQNNGV. CDR3 in DNA: TGTGCCAGCAGCTCCCCAGGGTACTATGAGCAGTTCTTC. Protein: CASSSPGYYEQFF.

V and J are TRBV5-1 and TRBJ1-6; D might be TRBD1 (5 bases). V lost 4 bases and J 10 bases, leaving 15 bases between the germline ends. Germline lookup yields CDR1 SGHRS and CDR2 YFSETQ. The CDR3 loop spans 14 amino acids. CDR3 in amino acids: CASSPGTEVSPLHF. Written as DNA, the CDR3 is TGCGCCAGCAGCCCCGGGACCGAGGTGTCACCCCTCCACTTT.

The chain is built from TRBV7-9 and TRBJ2-4; weak D call: TRBD1 (5 bases). The CDR3 length is 15 residues. V was cut by 4 bases and J by 8 bases, with 18 bases left in between. Germline V gene data show CDR1 as SEHNR and CDR2 as FQNEAQ (reference sequence). The CDR3 nucleotides read TGTGCCAGCAGCTCAGGGCCTCTCGGTCCGGACATTCAGTACTTC. It translates to CASSSGPLGPDIQYF.

This clonotype showed up just once. This chain links TRBV15 with TRBJ2-5; 8 bases fit TRBD2. Trimming took 1 base from V and 5 from J; bases not matched to a gene: 3. The CDR3 extends over 14 amino acids. Germline V gene lookup returns CDR1 LNHNV and CDR2 YYDKDF (reference sequence). CDR3 DNA sequence: TGTGCCACCAGCAGAGGGACTAGCCGGGAGACCCAGTACTTC. Translation gives CATSRGTSRETQYF.

This chain joins TRBV12-3 or TRBV12-4 and TRBJ2-1, with D possibly called TRBD1 or TRBD2 (5 bases each). Trimming stripped 4 bases from V and 6 bases from J, with 13 bases between. There are 14 residues in the CDR3. The CDR3 protein is CASSSSPGRNEQFF. In DNA, the CDR3 is TGTGCCAGCAGTTCCAGCCCGGGACGCAATGAGCAGTTCTTC.

This clonotype has just a few counts. The V gene is TRBV29-1, the J gene TRBJ1-1; D might be TRBD1 (5 bases). Trimming removed 3 bases from V and 7 bases from J, with 15 bases in between. The CDR3 covers 13 residues. The germline V gene encodes CDR1 SQVTM and CDR2 ANQGSEA. DNA of the CDR3: TGCAGCGTTGACACCAACGCGCAGGGTGAAGCTTTCTTT. As protein: CSVDTNAQGEAFF.

This clonotype was counted only a few times. The chain combines TRBV20-1 with TRBJ2-7, with 7 positions matching TRBD1. The CDR3 is 14 residues long. Germline V gene sequence: CDR1 DFQATT, CDR2 SNEGSKA (reference sequence). The J segment lost 6 bases and the V segment lost 0 bases, leaving 8 bases of the junction unmatched. As DNA, the CDR3 is TGCAGTGCTAGAGAGGGACAGACTAAAAGCGAGCAGTACTTC. Amino acid sequence: CSAREGQTKSEQYF.

The CDR3 sequence is CASSLVGGMSKNIQYF. DNA for the CDR3: TGTGCCAGCAGCTTGGTGGGCGGGATGTCCAAAAACATTCAGTACTTC. The V call is TRBV5-5, the J call TRBJ2-4; weak D call: TRBD2 (6 bases). V was trimmed by 0 bases and J by 2 bases, leaving 12 bases between them. The CDR3 contains 16 residues. Germline-derived CDR1 and CDR2 are SGHKS and YYEKEE (reference sequence).

This chain uses TRBV5-8 with TRBJ2-2; D gene ambiguous. This CDR3 is 15 amino acids long. CDR1 SGHTS and CDR2 YDEGEE come from the germline V gene. The V end lost 0 bases, the J end lost 3 bases, and 9 bases lay between the germline ends. For the CDR3, the DNA is TGTGCCAGCAGCTTGGAAGGATTTTACACCGGGGAGCTGTTTTTT. Its translation is CASSLEGFYTGELFF.

The chain uses TRBV12-2 and TRBJ2-1; the table names TRBD2, a call not compared with the DNA. TRBV12-2 is designated a pseudogene. This CDR3 has 17 residues. CDR3 protein: CASRIKSLAGPYNEQFF. CDR3 in DNA: TGTGCAAGTCGAATTAAAAGTCTAGCGGGCCCTTACAATGAGCAGTTCTTC.

Remarks on this clonotype: A read error may be the cause here, since a much bigger clone is one base away. The chain uses TRBV5-1 and TRBJ2-7; possibly TRBD2 for D (6 bases). The germline V and J ends were trimmed by 6 bases and 0 bases, with 13 bases remaining between them. This CDR3 has 14 amino acids. CDR1 and CDR2 from the germline V gene are SGHRS and YFSETQ. CDR3 coding DNA: TGCGCCAGCATCTTCGCGGGAAGCTCCTACGAGCAGTACTTC. Translating gives CASIFAGSSYEQYF.

This clonotype was seen a handful of times. The rearrangement uses TRBV5-6 and TRBJ2-7; the D gene could be TRBD1 or TRBD2 (5 bases each). Deletions cut 2 bases from V and 2 bases from J, with 11 bases between. The length of the CDR3 is 14 residues. Germline lookup yields CDR1 SGHDT and CDR2 YYEEEE. This CDR3 reads CASSFGGRAYEQYF. DNA for the CDR3: TGTGCCAGCAGCTTCGGAGGCAGGGCCTACGAGCAGTACTTC.

This clonotype was counted between two and nine times. This chain uses TRBV5-1 with TRBJ2-1; D may be TRBD1 or TRBD2 (5 bases each). The CDR3 has 16 residues. V shed 5 bases and J shed 2 bases, with 17 bases lying between them. Germline assignment: CDR1 SGHRS and CDR2 YFSETQ. CDR3 amino acids: CASRFHRLATYNEQFF. The CDR3 DNA reads as TGCGCCAGCAGGTTCCACAGGCTAGCTACCTACAATGAGCAGTTCTTC.